This TCR beta chain is drawn from a study of T-cell reconstitution after alpha-beta-depleted transplantation in children (dated by TCRdb to about 2016). The study in broad terms: The study quantitatively tracked T-cell immune reconstitution after TCRalphabeta/CD19-depleted allogeneic hematopoietic cell transplantation in children using TCR repertoire profiling.

Libraries were prepared through PCR. Sequencing was carried out with an Illumina HiSeq 2500. TCR libraries were prepared with molecular barcoding, using unique molecular identifiers to normalize TCRbeta repertoire quantification. The raw public data were reprocessed by TCRdb itself: fastp quality trimming at Q25, MiXCR clonotype calling, in-frame beta chains only. Entries are consolidated by CDR3 protein sequence, retaining the most common genes and DNA. A total of about 370,000 distinct CDR3 sequences appear in this sample, around 21% of them only once. The top ten clonotypes cover approximately 3.8% of the sample. CDR1 SNHLY and CDR2 FYNNEI are derived from the germline V gene. V loses 5 bases of germline sequence and J loses 3 bases, and the interval between the two ends is 8 bases. The CDR3 numbers 12 residues from cysteine through phenylalanine. Just CDR3 DNA is preserved here, 36 bases in frame from base 1.

As to this clonotype: Its antigen has not been determined. Base-call qualities are not available, and no considerably larger clone is one nucleotide away.

The source is a human donor who donated a stem cell graft to a child with acute myeloid leukemia. This sample comprised PBMCs from the stem cell graft donor, obtained from the stem cell graft. The rearrangement combines TRBV2 with TRBJ2-7; the D segment may tentatively be TRBD1 or TRBD2, each giving 5 matched bases. The DNA sequence reads TGTGCCAGCAGTTGGGACCTCTACGAGCAGTACTTC. Translated, it gives CASSWDLYEQYF.